This paragraph covers one T cell receptor beta chain sequence. Its matching antigen is unknown. This sample was included in a study of memory B cells and T cells in multiple sclerosis. Findings of the study overall: Shared clonotype counts depended on differing compartment clone-set sizes and were normalized.

The data were produced by immunoSEQ multiplex PCR, yet TCRdb's version contains in-frame clones alone and is incomplete. This repertoire shows about 32,000 clones, approximately 85% found once; its top ten account for about 2.5%. Germline CDR1 is WNHNN and CDR2 is SYGVQD (reference sequence). This CDR3 is 14 amino acids long. CFSE-dim autoproliferating and CFSE-high non-proliferating T cells from unstimulated culture were sequenced separately. Pooled replicate wells came from approximately 51 million CFSE-labeled PBMCs cultured around seven days without stimulus. The PBMCs received about 0.45 uM CFSE and serum-free culture with no added stimuli.

The sequence derives from a human donor with multiple sclerosis. The rearrangement links TRBV10-1 to TRBJ2-3; D not resolved. The sequenced sample was PBMCs from blood kept in culture. CDR3 coding DNA: TGCGGACGGCTCGCCGCGGCCAGCACAGATACGCAGTATTTT. This gives the protein CGRLAAASTDTQYF.